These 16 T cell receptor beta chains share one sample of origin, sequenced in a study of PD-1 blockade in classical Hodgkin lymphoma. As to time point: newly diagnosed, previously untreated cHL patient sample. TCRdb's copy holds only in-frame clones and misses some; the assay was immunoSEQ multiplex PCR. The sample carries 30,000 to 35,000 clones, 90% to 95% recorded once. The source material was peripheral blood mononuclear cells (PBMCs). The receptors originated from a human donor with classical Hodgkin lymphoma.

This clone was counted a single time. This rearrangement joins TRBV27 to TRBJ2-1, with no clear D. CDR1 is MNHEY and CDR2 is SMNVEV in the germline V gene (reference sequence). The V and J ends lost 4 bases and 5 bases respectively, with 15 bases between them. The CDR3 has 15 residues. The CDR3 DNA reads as TGTGCCAGCAGTTCCATGGACGGAAGAAACAATGAGCAGTTCTTC. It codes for CASSSMDGRNNEQFF.

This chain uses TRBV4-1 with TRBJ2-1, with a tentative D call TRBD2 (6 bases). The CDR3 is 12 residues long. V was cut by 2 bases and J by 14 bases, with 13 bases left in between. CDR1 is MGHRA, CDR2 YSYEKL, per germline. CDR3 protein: CASSQIRGIKFF. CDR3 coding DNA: TGCGCCAGCAGCCAAATACGGGGGATTAAGTTCTTC.

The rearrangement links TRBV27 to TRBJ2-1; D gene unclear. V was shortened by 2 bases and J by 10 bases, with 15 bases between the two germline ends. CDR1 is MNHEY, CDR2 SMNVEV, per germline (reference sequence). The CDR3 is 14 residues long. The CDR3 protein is CASSLDRGLPEQFF. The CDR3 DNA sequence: TGTGCCAGCAGTTTAGACCGTGGGTTACCAGAGCAGTTCTTC.

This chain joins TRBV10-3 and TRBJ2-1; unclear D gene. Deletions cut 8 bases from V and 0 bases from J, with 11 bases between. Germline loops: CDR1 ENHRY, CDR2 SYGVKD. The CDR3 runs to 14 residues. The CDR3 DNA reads TGTGCCATCGCCTTAGCAGGCTCCTACAATGAGCAGTTCTTC. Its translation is CAIALAGSYNEQFF.

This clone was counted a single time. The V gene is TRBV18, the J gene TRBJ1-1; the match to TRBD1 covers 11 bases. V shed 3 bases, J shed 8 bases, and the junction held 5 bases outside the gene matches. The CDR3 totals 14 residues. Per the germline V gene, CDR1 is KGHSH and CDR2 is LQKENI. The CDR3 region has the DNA TGTGCCAGCTCACCCGGGACAGGGGGGCCCGAAGCTTTCTTT. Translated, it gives CASSPGTGGPEAFF.

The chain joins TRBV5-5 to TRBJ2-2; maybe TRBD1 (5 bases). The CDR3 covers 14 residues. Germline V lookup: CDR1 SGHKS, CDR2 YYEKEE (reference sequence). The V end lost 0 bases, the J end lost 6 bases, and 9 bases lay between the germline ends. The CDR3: CASSLARAAGELFF. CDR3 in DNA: TGTGCCAGCAGCTTGGCCAGGGCCGCCGGGGAGCTGTTTTTT.

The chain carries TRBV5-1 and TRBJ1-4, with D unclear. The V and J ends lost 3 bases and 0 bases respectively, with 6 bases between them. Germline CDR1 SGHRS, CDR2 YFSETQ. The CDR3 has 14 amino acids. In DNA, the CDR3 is TGCGCCAGCAGCTCGCCTGCAACTAATGAAAAACTGTTTTTT. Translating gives CASSSPATNEKLFF.

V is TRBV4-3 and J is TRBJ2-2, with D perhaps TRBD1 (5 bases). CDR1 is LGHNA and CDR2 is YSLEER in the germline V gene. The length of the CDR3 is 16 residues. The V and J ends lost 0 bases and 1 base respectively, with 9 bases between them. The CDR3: CASSQDSRVNTGELFF. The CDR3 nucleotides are TGCGCCAGCAGCCAAGATTCCAGGGTGAACACCGGGGAGCTGTTTTTT.

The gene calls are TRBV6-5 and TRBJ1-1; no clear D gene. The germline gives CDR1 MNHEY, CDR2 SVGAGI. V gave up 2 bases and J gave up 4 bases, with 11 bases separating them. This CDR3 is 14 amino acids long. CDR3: CASSYVVDGTEAFF. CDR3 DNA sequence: TGTGCCAGCAGTTACGTTGTGGATGGCACTGAAGCTTTCTTT.

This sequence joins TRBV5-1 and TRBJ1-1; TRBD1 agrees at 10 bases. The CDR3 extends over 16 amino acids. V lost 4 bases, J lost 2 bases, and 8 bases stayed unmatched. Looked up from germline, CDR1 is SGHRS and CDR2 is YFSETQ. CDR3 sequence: CASSAVPTGGNTEAFF. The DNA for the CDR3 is TGCGCCAGCAGCGCTGTACCGACAGGGGGCAACACTGAAGCTTTCTTT. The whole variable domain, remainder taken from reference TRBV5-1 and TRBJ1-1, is KAGVTQTPRYLIKTRGQQVTLSCSPISGHRSVSWYQQTPGQGLQFLFEYFSETQRNKGNFPGRFSGRQFSNSRSEMNVSTLELGDSALYLCASSAVPTGGNTEAFFGQGTRLTVV.

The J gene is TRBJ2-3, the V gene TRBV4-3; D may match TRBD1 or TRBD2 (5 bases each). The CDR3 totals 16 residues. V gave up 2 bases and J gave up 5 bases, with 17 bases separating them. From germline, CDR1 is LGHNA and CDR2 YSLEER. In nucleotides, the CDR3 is TGCGCCAGCAGCCAACGGGGACGGATCAAGGGAGATACGCAGTATTTT. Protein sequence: CASSQRGRIKGDTQYF.

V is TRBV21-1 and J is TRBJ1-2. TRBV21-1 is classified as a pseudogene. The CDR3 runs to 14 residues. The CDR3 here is CASSRAGCNYGYTF. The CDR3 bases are TGTGCCAGCAGCAGAGCAGGGTGTAACTATGGCTACACCTTC.

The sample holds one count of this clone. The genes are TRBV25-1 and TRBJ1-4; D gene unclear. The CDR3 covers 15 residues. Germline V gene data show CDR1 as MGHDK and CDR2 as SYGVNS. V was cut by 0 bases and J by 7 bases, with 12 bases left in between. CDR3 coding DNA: TGTGCCAGCAGTGAATATAATGGGGAACGTGAAAAACTGTTTTTT. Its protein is CASSEYNGEREKLFF.

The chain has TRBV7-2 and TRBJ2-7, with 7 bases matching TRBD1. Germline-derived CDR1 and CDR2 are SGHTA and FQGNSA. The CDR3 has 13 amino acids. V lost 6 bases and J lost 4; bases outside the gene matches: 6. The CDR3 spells CASSTGTDYEQYF. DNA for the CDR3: TGTGCCAGCAGTACCGGGACAGATTACGAGCAGTACTTC. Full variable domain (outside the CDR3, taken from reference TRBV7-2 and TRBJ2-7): GAGVSQSPSNKVTEKGKDVELRCDPISGHTALYWYRQSLGQGLEFLIYFQGNSAPDKSGLPSDRFSAERTGGSVSTLTIQRTQQEDSAVYLCASSTGTDYEQYFGPGTRLTVT.

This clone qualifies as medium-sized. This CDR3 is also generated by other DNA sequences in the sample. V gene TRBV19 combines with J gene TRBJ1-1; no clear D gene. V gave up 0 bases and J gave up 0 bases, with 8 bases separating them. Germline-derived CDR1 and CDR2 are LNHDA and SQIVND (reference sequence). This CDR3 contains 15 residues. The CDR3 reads CASSIDRAVNTEAFF. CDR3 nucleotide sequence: TGTGCCAGTAGTATAGATAGGGCGGTGAACACTGAAGCTTTCTTT.

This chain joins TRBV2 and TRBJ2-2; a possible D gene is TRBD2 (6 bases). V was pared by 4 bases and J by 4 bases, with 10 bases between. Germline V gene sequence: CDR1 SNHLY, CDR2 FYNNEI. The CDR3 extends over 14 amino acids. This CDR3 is CASSGGVGTGELFF. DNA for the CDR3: TGTGCCAGCAGTGGCGGGGTCGGCACCGGGGAGCTGTTTTTT.